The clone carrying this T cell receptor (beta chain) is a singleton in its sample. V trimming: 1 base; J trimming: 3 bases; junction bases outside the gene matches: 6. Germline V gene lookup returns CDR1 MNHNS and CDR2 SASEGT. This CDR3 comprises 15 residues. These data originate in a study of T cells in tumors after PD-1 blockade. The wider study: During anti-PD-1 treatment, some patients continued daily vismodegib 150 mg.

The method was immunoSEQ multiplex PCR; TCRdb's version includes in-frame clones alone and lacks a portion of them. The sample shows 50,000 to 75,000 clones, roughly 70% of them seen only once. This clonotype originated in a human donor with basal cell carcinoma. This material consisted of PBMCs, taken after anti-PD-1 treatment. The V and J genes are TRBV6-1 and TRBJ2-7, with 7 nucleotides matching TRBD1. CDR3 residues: CASSEGPTGDYEQYF. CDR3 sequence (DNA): TGTGCCAGCAGTGAAGGGCCCACAGGGGACTACGAGCAGTACTTC.